Listed here are 10 T cell receptor beta chains from one sample, sequenced in a study of STAT3 mutations in large granular lymphocyte leukemia (dated by TCRdb to about 2019). Summary of the overall study and its limitations: At least one immunodominant TCRbeta clonotype was identified in every T-LGLL patient, and multiple immunodominant subclonotypes were identified in about half of the T-LGLL patients.

Their specific antigens are unknown. The method behind the library was the immunoSEQ multiplex PCR assay. What TCRdb holds here is the immuneACCESS table cut down to in-frame rearrangements. Part of the clones is not present; checked against another copy, under half of the missing clones reflect an unresolved V gene, and the others are unexplained. The table for this sample lists about 19,000 clones; roughly 90% of them were counted only once. The top ten clones comprise nearly 45% of the sample. Material: peripheral blood mononuclear cells. The receptors stem from a man aged 55 to 69 with T-cell large granular lymphocyte leukemia. Some clones in this sample may be carry-over from other donors' samples. The age is the age at diagnosis.

As DNA, the CDR3 is TGTGCCAGCAGCCTGCGACAGGGGGGGTACGTTGAGCAGTACTTC. This translates into CASSLRQGGYVEQYF. The chain employs TRBV7-3 and TRBJ2-7; 9 bases agree with TRBD1. V gave up 5 bases and J gave up 7 bases; unmatched junction bases: 12. Per germline, CDR1 SGHTA and CDR2 FQGTGA. The CDR3 spans 15 residues.

J is TRBJ2-7 and V is TRBV18; 8 nucleotides match TRBD1. Germline CDR1 and CDR2: KGHSH and LQKENI. The CDR3 is 14 amino acids. V lost 2 bases and J lost 3; bases outside the gene matches: 3. The CDR3 protein is CASSPSRGLYEQYF. CDR3 coding DNA: TGTGCCAGCTCACCATCCAGGGGGCTCTACGAGCAGTACTTC.

Note on this clone: An end of the junction does not agree with germline; a read error may underlie this. The genes are TRBV29-1 and TRBJ1-1, with D possibly TRBD1 on 6 matching bases. Germline assignment: CDR1 SQVTM and CDR2 ANQGSEA. The length of the CDR3 is 11 residues. The CDR3 sequence: CSAFRDTEAFF. CDR3 sequence (DNA): TGCAGCGCATTCCGGGACACCGAAGCTTTCTTT.

This sequence joins TRBV27 and TRBJ2-3; D gene uncertain. The V end lost 5 bases, the J end lost 2 bases, and 14 bases lay between the germline ends. This CDR3 has 15 residues. Germline CDR1 reads MNHEY; CDR2 reads SMNVEV (reference sequence). The CDR3 sequence is CASSEGGRYTDTQYF. The DNA for the CDR3 is TGTGCCAGCAGTGAAGGCGGCAGATACACAGATACGCAGTATTTT.

A remark on this clone: The identical CDR3 is also encoded by other nucleotide sequences in the sample. This chain joins TRBV7-9 and TRBJ2-1, with D perhaps given as TRBD1 or TRBD2 (5 bases each). This CDR3 has 15 amino acids. The germline V and J ends were trimmed by 5 bases and 0 bases, with 11 bases remaining between them. The germline V gene encodes CDR1 SEHNR and CDR2 FQNEAQ (reference sequence). The CDR3 DNA is TGTGCCAGCAGCCCGGGACGTAGCTCCTACAATGAGCAGTTCTTC. Protein product: CASSPGRSSYNEQFF.

The chain joins TRBV2 to TRBJ2-7; D remains unclear. CDR3 length: 13 amino acids. Per germline, CDR1 SNHLY and CDR2 FYNNEI. Trimming removed 2 bases at V and 3 bases at J, with 8 bases between. The CDR3 region is CASSEQDGYEQYF. The CDR3 nucleotides are TGTGCCAGCAGTGAACAGGACGGCTACGAGCAGTACTTC.

The rearrangement links TRBV7-2 to TRBJ2-7, with 7 bases lining up with TRBD2. Germline V CDR1 and CDR2: SGHTA, FQGNSA. Trimming at V came to 0 bases and at J to 6 bases, leaving 5 bases not matched to a gene. There are 14 residues in the CDR3. The CDR3 reads CASSLAGGPLEQYF. The CDR3 coding sequence is TGTGCCAGCAGCTTAGCGGGAGGGCCACTCGAGCAGTACTTC.

The chain combines TRBV20-1 with TRBJ2-7, with 7 bases fitting TRBD1. J lost 6 bases, V lost 6 bases, and 2 bases had no gene match. Germline V gives CDR1 DFQATT, CDR2 SNEGSKA (reference sequence). This CDR3 spans 10 amino acids. The CDR3, as DNA: TGCAGTGCGGGGACAGTCGAGCAGTACTTC. Translation gives CSAGTVEQYF.

CDR3 DNA sequence: TGTGCCAGCAGCCAAGATCGGGGAGGGGGATCTGGGGCCAACGTCCTGACTTTC. It specifies CASSQDRGGGSGANVLTF. The V call is TRBV4-2, the J call TRBJ2-6; tentative D call: TRBD2 (7 bases). The CDR3 is 18 residues long. Between the trimmed V and J ends, which lost 0 bases and 1 base, there was a span of 13 bases. Per germline, CDR1 LGHNA and CDR2 YNFKEQ.

This clone was seen a few times. J is TRBJ2-5 and V is TRBV7-2; TRBD2 matches 14 bases. The CDR3 has 18 amino acids. Germline CDR1 reads SGHTA; CDR2 reads FQGNSA. The junction had 13 bases not matched to a gene; V was cut back by 5 bases and J by 5 bases. CDR3 sequence reads: CASSPGLAGGRHWETQYF. CDR3 DNA: TGTGCCAGCAGCCCAGGACTAGCGGGAGGAAGACACTGGGAGACCCAGTACTTC.